The 15 T cell receptor beta chains listed next were all sequenced from one sample in a study of cytomegalovirus exposure and HLA in healthy donors. 13 Jbeta primers and 60 Vbeta primers were used for the PCR. Sequencing was performed with immunoSEQ multiplex PCR; in TCRdb, only in-frame clones are kept and a portion is missing. The repertoire consists of fewer than 130,000 clones, with around 80% occurring once and the leading ten covering roughly 13%. The sequenced material came from PBMCs. The receptors here all came from a man in his thirties or forties in good health and CMV-seropositive.

This sequence joins TRBV7-9 and TRBJ1-2, with 7 bases lining up with TRBD1. The length of the CDR3 is 12 residues. CDR1 is SEHNR, CDR2 FQNEAQ, per germline (reference sequence). The V segment lost 4 bases and the J segment 7 bases; nucleotides outside the gene matches: 3. The CDR3 DNA sequence: TGTGCCAGCAGCTCAGACAGGGCTGGCTACACCTTC. Translated: CASSSDRAGYTF.

The rearrangement links TRBV9 to TRBJ2-5, with 11 nucleotides matching TRBD1. Trimming cost V 3 bases and J 1 base; bases outside gene matches: 5. The CDR3 extends over 16 amino acids. The germline V gene has CDR1 SGDLS and CDR2 YYNGEE. CDR3 sequence: CASSAGTGGIQETQYF. DNA for the CDR3: TGTGCCAGCAGCGCCGGGACAGGGGGGATCCAAGAGACCCAGTACTTC.

This chain links TRBV18 with TRBJ1-2; D remains ambiguous. Germline-derived CDR1 and CDR2 are KGHSH and LQKENI. Deletions cut 2 bases from V and 8 bases from J, with 12 bases between. The CDR3 is 13 residues long. This CDR3 reads CASSPRQEEGYTF. The CDR3 nucleotides are TGTGCCAGCTCACCAAGGCAGGAGGAGGGCTACACCTTC.

CDR3 region: CASIYYNEQFF. DNA for the CDR3: TGTGCCAGCATATACTACAATGAGCAGTTCTTC. The rearrangement uses TRBV2 and TRBJ2-1; D is ambiguous. The CDR3 consists of 11 residues. V gave up 7 bases and J gave up 3 bases, with 4 bases separating them. CDR1 and CDR2 (germline): SNHLY, FYNNEI.

This clone was picked up a small number of times. The rearrangement uses TRBV9 and TRBJ2-5; TRBD2 is a possible D gene (6 bases). The CDR3 loop spans 14 amino acids. In germline, CDR1 is SGDLS, CDR2 YYNGEE. Trimming pared 2 bases from V and 3 bases from J, leaving 11 bases between. Here the CDR3 reads CASSVRDLKETQYF. CDR3 nucleotide sequence: TGTGCCAGCAGCGTCCGGGACTTAAAAGAGACCCAGTACTTC.

CDR3 amino acids: CASSILGPTNEKLFF. The CDR3 DNA reads TGTGCCAGTAGTATTCTGGGGCCAACTAATGAAAAACTGTTTTTT. The chain couples TRBV19 to TRBJ1-4; TRBD1 might be the D (5 bases). V gave up 3 bases and J gave up 0 bases, with 8 bases separating them. Germline V CDR1 and CDR2: LNHDA, SQIVND (reference sequence). This CDR3 contains 15 residues.

This chain connects TRBV7-8 to TRBJ1-5; D gene unclear. Germline V gives CDR1 SGHVS, CDR2 FQNEAQ. The CDR3 loop spans 15 amino acids. V was cut by 0 bases and J by 4 bases, with 10 bases left in between. The CDR3 DNA reads TGTGCCAGCAGCTTAGCGTCCCAGGTTAATCAGCCCCAGCATTTT. Translation: CASSLASQVNQPQHF.

The CDR3 protein is CASSFGQGAAYEQYF. The CDR3 nucleotides read TGTGCCAGCAGCTTCGGTCAGGGGGCCGCCTACGAGCAGTACTTC. The V and J genes are TRBV13 and TRBJ2-7; TRBD1 aligns across 8 bases. The CDR3 is made up of 15 amino acids. Trimming at V came to 3 bases and at J to 2 bases, leaving 6 bases not matched to a gene. Looked up from germline, CDR1 is PRHDT and CDR2 is FYEKMQ (reference sequence).

The chain joins TRBV28 to TRBJ2-7; TRBD1 might be the D (5 bases). The V gene lost 5 bases and the J gene lost 0 bases, with 14 bases spanning the gap. This CDR3 region has 15 residues. Germline lookup yields CDR1 MDHEN and CDR2 SYDVKM. The CDR3 loop reads CASSALTVASYEQYF. CDR3 in DNA: TGTGCCAGCAGTGCCCTGACAGTCGCCTCCTACGAGCAGTACTTC.

V is TRBV9 and J is TRBJ2-7; a weak D match, TRBD2 (6 bases). V was shortened by 4 bases and J by 4 bases, with 15 bases between the two germline ends. Germline V gene sequence: CDR1 SGDLS, CDR2 YYNGEE. CDR3 length: 14 amino acids. CDR3 sequence reads: CASSPAAGRYEQYF. CDR3 sequence (DNA): TGTGCCAGCAGCCCCGCGGCAGGGAGGTACGAGCAGTACTTC.

This clone was found once. The rearrangement links TRBV7-2 to TRBJ2-7; 7 bases are a match to TRBD1. J lost 2 bases, V lost 5 bases, and 15 bases had no gene match. CDR1 SGHTA and CDR2 FQGNSA come from the germline V gene. CDR3 length: 17 residues. The CDR3 sequence: CASSPWGTEGPTYEQYF. CDR3 bases: TGTGCCAGCAGCCCCTGGGGGACAGAAGGGCCTACCTACGAGCAGTACTTC.

To note about this clone: Other DNA sequences in the sample encode the same CDR3. The chain carries TRBV10-3 and TRBJ1-4; 7 bases agree with TRBD1. The germline gives CDR1 ENHRY, CDR2 SYGVKD. V was pared by 0 bases and J by 2 bases, with 0 bases of the junction left unmatched. The CDR3 runs 15 residues. For the CDR3, the DNA is TGTGCCATCAGTGAGTCGACAGGGACTAATGAAAAACTGTTTTTT. This encodes CAISESTGTNEKLFF.

This chain links TRBV11-1 with TRBJ1-3; D not resolved. This CDR3 is 16 amino acids long. Trimming pared 1 base from V and 0 bases from J, leaving 10 bases between. In germline, CDR1 is SGHAT, CDR2 FQDESV (reference sequence). The CDR3 DNA is TGTGCCAGCAGCTTAGGAACGGTGAGCTCTGGAAACACCATATATTTT. It specifies CASSLGTVSSGNTIYF.

The genes are TRBV28 and TRBJ1-1, with D unclear. This CDR3 contains 14 residues. The ends were cut back, 3 bases at V and 1 base at J, with 9 bases in the middle. Germline V gene sequence: CDR1 MDHEN, CDR2 SYDVKM. The CDR3 spells CASSFTQKNTEAFF. For the CDR3, the DNA is TGTGCCAGCAGTTTCACTCAAAAGAACACTGAAGCTTTCTTT.

The chain recombines TRBV4-3 with TRBJ2-2; 12 positions match TRBD2. In germline, CDR1 is LGHNA, CDR2 YSLEER. V shed 4 bases, J shed 7 bases, and the junction held 13 bases outside the gene matches. This CDR3 has 18 residues. CDR3 bases: TGCGCCAGCAGCCCCCTTGTGCTAGCGGGGGGGTGGGGCGGGGAGCTGTTTTTT. It encodes CASSPLVLAGGWGGELFF.